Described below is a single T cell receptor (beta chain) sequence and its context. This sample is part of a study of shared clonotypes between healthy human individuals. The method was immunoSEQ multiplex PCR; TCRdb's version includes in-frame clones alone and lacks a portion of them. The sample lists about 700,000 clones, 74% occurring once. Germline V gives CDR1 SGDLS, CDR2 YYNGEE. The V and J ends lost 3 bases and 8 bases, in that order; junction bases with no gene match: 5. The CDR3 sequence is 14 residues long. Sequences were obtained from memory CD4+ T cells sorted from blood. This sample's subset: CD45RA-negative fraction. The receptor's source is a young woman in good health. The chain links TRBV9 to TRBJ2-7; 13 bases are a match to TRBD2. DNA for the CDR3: TGTGCCAGCAGCGCCGGACTAGCGGGAGTGCAGCAGTACTTC. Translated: CASSAGLAGVQQYF.